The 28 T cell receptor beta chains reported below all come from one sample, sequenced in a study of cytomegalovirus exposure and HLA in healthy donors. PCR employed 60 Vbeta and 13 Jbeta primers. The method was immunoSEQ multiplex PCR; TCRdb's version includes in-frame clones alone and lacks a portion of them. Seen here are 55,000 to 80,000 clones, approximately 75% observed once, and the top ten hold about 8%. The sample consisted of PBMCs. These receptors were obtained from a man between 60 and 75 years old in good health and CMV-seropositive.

The CDR3 reads CASSEQGRTQYF. In DNA, the CDR3 is TGTGCCAGCAGTGAACAGGGGAGGACCCAGTACTTC. V usage is TRBV2 and J usage is TRBJ2-5; TRBD1 might be the D (6 bases). The germline gives CDR1 SNHLY, CDR2 FYNNEI. The CDR3 length is 12 residues. Trimming took off 2 bases at V and 7 bases at J, with 8 bases between the two ends.

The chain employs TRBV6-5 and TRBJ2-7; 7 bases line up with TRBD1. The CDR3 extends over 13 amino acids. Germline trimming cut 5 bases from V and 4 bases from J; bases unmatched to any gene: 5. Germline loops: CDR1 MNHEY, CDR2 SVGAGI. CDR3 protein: CASSDREEYEQYF. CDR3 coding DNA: TGTGCCAGCAGTGACAGGGAAGAATACGAGCAGTACTTC.

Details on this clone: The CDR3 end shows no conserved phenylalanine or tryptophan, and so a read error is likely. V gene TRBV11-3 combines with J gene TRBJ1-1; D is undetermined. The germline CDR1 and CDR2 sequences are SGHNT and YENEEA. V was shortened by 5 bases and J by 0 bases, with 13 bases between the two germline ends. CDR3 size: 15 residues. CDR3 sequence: CASSPGGIVNTEAFL. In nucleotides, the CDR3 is TGTGCCAGCAGCCCGGGAGGAATAGTGAACACTGAAGCTTTCCTT.

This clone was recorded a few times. CDR3: CASSSGTGVNQPQHF. CDR3 DNA sequence: TGTGCCAGCAGTTCTGGGACAGGGGTCAATCAGCCCCAGCATTTT. The genes are TRBV6-1 and TRBJ1-5; 10 bases agree with TRBD1. CDR3 length equals 15 residues. Germline loops: CDR1 MNHNS, CDR2 SASEGT. Trimming took 5 bases from V and 3 from J; bases not matched to a gene: 4.

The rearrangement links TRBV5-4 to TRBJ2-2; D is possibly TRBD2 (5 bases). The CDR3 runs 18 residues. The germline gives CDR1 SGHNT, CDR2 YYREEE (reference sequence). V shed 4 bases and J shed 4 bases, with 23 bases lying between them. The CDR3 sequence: CASSVDPSRLLVTGELFF. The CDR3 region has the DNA TGTGCCAGCAGCGTGGACCCCTCCCGACTACTAGTCACCGGGGAGCTGTTTTTT.

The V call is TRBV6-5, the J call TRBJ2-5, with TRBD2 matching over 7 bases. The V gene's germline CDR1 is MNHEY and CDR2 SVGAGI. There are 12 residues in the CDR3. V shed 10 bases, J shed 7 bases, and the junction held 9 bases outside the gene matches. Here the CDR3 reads CATLGRGGTQYF. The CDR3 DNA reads TGTGCCACCTTGGGGAGGGGAGGGACCCAGTACTTC.

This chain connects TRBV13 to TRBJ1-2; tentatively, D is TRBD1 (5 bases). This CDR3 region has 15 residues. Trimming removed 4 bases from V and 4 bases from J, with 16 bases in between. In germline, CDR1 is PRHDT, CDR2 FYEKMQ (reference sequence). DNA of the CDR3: TGTGCCAGCAGCTCCCCGGGAGAAAGGGGCTATGGCTACACCTTC. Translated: CASSSPGERGYGYTF.

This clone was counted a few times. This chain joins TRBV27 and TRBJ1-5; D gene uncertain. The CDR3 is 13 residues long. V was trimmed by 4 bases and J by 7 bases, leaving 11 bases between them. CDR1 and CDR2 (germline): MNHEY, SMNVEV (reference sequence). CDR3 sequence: CASSSRGGQPQHF. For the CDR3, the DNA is TGTGCCAGCAGTTCCCGGGGTGGGCAGCCCCAGCATTTT.

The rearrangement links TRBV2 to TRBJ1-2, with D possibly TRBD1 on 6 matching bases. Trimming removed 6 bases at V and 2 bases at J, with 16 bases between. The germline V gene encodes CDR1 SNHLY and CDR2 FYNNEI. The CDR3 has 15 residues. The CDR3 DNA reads TGTGCCAGCAGCGACTCAGATCAGGGGAACTATGGCTACACCTTC. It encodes CASSDSDQGNYGYTF.

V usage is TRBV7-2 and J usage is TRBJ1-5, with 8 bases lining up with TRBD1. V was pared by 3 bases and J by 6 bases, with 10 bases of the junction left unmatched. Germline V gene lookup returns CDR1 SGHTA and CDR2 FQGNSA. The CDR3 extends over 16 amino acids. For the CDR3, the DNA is TGTGCCAGCAGCTTCGGGCAGGGGGCGGGTGGTCAGCCCCAGCATTTT. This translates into CASSFGQGAGGQPQHF.

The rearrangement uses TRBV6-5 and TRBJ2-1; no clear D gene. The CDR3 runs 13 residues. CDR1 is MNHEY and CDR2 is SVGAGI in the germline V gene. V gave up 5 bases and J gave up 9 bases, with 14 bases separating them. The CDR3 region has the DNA TGTGCCAGCAGTCCTCTAAGTAGTGGTGAGCAGTTCTTC. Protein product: CASSPLSSGEQFF.

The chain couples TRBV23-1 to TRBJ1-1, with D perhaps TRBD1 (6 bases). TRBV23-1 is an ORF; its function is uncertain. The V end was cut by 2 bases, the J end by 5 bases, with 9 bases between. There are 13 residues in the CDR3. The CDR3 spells CASSQQTGTEAFF. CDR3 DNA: TGCGCCAGCAGTCAACAAACAGGGACTGAAGCTTTCTTT.

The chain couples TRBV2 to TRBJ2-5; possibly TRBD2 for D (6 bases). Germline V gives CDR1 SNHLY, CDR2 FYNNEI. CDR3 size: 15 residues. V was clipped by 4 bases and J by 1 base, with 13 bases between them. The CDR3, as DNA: TGTGCCAGCAGTGCGCGGGGAACGCGCCAAGAGACCCAGTACTTC. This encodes CASSARGTRQETQYF.

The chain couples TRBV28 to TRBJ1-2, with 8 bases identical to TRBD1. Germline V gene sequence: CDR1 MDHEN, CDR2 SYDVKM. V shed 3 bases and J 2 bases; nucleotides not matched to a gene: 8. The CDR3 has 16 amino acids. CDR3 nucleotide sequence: TGTGCCAGCAGTTTCCCAGGACAGGGAAAGAACTATGGCTACACCTTC. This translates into CASSFPGQGKNYGYTF.

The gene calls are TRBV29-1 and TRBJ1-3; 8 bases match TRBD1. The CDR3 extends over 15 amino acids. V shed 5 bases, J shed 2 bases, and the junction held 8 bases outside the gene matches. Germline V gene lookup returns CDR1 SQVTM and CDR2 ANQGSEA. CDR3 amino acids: CSVIPDRATGNTIYF. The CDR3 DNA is TGCAGCGTTATTCCGGACAGGGCCACTGGAAACACCATATATTTT.

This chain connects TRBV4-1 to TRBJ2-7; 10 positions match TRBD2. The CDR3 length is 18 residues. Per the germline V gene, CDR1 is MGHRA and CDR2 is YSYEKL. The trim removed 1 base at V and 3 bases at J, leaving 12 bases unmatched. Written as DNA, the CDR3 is TGCGCCAGCAGCCAAGCCCCTTCAATAGCGGGGGGCATCTACGAGCAGTACTTC. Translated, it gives CASSQAPSIAGGIYEQYF.

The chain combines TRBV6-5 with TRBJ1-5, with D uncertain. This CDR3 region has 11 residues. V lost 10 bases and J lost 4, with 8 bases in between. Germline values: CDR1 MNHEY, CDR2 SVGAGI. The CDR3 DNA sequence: TGTGCCACCTCGGGGAATCAGCCCCAGCATTTT. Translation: CATSGNQPQHF.

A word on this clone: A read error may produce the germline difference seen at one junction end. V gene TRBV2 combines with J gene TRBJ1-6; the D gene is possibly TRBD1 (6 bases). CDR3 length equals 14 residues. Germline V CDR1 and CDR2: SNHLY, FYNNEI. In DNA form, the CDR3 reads TGTGCCAGCAGTAACAGACAGGATAACTCACCCCTCCACTTT. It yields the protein CASSNRQDNSPLHF. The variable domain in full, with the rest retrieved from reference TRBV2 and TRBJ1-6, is EPEVTQTPSHQVTQMGQEVILRCVPISNHLYFYWYRQILGQKVEFLVSFYNNEISEKSEIFDDQFSVERPDGSNFTLKIRSTKLEDSAMYFCASSNRQDNSPLHFGNGTRLTVT.

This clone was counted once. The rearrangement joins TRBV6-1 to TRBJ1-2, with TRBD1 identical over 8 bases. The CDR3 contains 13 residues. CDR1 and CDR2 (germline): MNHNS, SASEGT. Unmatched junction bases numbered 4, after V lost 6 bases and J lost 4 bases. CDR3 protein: CASSLGTGYGYTF. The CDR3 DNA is TGTGCCAGCAGCTTAGGGACAGGCTATGGCTACACCTTC.

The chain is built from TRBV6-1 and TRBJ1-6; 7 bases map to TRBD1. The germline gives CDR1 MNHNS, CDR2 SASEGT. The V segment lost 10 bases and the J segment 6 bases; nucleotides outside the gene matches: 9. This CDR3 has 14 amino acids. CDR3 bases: TGTGCCACCACAGGGGAAGGGGGTAATTCACCCCTCCACTTT. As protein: CATTGEGGNSPLHF.

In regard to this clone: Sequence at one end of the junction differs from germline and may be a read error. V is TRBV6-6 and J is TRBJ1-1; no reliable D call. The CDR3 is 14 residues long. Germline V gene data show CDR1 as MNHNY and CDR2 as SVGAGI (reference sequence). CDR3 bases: TGCGCCAGCAGCCAAGACGGGATGAACACTGAAGCTTTCTTT. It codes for CASSQDGMNTEAFF.

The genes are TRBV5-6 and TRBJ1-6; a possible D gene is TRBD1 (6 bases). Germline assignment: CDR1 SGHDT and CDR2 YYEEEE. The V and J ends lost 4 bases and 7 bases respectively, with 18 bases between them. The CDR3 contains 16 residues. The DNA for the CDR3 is TGTGCCAGCAGCCCGTATCAGGGGCTTTCCAATTCACCCCTCCACTTT. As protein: CASSPYQGLSNSPLHF.

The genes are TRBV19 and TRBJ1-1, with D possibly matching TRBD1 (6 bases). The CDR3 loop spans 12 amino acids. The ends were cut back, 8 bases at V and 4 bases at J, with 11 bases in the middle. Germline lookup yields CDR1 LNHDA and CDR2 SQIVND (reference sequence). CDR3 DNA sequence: TGTGCCAGTCTAGGGGGTTCCACTGAAGCTTTCTTT. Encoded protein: CASLGGSTEAFF.

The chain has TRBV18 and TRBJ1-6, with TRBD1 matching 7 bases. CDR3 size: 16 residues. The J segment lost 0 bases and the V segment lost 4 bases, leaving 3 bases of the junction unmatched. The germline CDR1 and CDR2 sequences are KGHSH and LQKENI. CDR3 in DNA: TGTGCCAGCTCACTGGGACAGAGCTCCTATAATTCACCCCTCCACTTT. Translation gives CASSLGQSSYNSPLHF.

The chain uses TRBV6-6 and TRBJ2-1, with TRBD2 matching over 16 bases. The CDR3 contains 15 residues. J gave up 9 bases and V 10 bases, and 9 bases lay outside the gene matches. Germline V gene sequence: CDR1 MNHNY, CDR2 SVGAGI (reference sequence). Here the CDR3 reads CATKGLAGGPGEQFF. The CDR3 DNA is TGTGCCACGAAGGGACTAGCGGGGGGGCCCGGTGAGCAGTTCTTC.

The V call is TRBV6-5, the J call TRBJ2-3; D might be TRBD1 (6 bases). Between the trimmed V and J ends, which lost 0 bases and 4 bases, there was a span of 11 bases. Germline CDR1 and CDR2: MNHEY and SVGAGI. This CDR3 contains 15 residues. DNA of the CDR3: TGTGCCAGCAGTTACTCGCCCTGGACAGCAGATACGCAGTATTTT. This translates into CASSYSPWTADTQYF.

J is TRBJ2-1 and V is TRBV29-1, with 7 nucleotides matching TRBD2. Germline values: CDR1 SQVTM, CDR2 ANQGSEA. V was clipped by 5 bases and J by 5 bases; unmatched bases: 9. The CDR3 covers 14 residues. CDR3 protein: CSVQLTSNNNEQFF. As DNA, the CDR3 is TGCAGCGTTCAATTGACTAGCAATAACAATGAGCAGTTCTTC.

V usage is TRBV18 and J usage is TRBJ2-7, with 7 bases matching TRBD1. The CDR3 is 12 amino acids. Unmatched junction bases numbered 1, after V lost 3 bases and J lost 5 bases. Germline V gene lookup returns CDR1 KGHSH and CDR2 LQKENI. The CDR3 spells CASSPTGDEQYF. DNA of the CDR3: TGTGCCAGCTCACCTACAGGGGACGAGCAGTACTTC.